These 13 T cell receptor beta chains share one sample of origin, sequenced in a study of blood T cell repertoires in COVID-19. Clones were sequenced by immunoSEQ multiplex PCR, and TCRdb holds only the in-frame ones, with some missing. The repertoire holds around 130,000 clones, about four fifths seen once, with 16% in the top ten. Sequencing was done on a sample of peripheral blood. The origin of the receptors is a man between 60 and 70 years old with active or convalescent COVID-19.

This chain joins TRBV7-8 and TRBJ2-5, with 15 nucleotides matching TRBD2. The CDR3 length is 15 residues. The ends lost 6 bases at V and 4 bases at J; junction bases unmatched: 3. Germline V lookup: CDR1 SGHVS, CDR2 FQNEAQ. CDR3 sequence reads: CASRGGLAGGETQYF. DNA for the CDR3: TGTGCCAGCAGAGGGGGACTAGCGGGAGGAGAGACCCAGTACTTC. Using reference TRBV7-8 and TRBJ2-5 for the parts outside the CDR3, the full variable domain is GAGVSQSPRYKVAKRGQDVALRCDPISGHVSLFWYQQALGQGPEFLTYFQNEAQLDKSGLPSDRFFAERPEGSVSTLKIQRTQQEDSAVYLCASRGGLAGGETQYFGPGTRLLVL.

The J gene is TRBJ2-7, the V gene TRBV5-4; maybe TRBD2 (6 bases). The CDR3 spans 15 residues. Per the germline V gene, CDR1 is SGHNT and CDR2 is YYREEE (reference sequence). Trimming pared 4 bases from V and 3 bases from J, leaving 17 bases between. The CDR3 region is CASSPRASARYEQYF. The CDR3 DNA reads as TGTGCCAGCAGCCCCCGTGCTAGCGCGCGCTACGAGCAGTACTTC.

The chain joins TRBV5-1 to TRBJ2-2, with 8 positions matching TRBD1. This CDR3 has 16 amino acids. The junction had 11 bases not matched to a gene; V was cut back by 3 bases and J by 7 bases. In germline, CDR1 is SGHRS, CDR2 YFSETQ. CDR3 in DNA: TGCGCCAGCAGCTCCAGATTCAGGGGGCCGGGCGGGGAGCTGTTTTTT. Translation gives CASSSRFRGPGGELFF. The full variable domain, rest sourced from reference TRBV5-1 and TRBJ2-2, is KAGVTQTPRYLIKTRGQQVTLSCSPISGHRSVSWYQQTPGQGLQFLFEYFSETQRNKGNFPGRFSGRQFSNSRSEMNVSTLELGDSALYLCASSSRFRGPGGELFFGEGSRLTVL.

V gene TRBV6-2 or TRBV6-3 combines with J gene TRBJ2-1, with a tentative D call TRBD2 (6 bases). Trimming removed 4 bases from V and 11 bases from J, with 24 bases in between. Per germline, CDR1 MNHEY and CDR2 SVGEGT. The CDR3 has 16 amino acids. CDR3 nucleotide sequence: TGTGCCAGCAGTTTCGCACCAAGCGGGCTGCTAATGAAGCAGTTCTTC. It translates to CASSFAPSGLLMKQFF.

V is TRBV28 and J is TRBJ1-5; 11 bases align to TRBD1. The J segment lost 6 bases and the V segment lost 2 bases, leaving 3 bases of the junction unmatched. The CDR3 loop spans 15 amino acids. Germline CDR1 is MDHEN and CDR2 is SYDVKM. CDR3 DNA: TGTGCCAGCAGTTTAGGGACAGGGGGTCTTCAGCCCCAGCATTTT. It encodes CASSLGTGGLQPQHF.

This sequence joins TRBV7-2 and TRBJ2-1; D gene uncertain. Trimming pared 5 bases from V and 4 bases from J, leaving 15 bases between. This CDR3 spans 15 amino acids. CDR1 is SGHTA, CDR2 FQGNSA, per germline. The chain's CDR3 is CASSLGSARYNEQFF. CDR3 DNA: TGTGCCAGCAGCCTAGGTTCGGCCAGGTACAATGAGCAGTTCTTC.

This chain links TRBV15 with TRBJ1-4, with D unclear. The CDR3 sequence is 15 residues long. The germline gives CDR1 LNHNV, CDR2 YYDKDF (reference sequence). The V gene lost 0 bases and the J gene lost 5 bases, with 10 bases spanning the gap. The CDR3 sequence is CATSRDSRSNEKLFF. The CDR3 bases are TGTGCCACCAGCAGAGATTCACGGTCGAATGAAAAACTGTTTTTT.

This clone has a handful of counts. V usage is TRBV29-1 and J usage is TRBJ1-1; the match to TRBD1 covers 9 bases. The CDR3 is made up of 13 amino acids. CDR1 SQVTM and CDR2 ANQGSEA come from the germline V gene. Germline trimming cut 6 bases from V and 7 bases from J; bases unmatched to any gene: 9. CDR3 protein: CSVGTGGLGEAFF. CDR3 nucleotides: TGCAGCGTCGGAACAGGGGGCCTGGGTGAAGCTTTCTTT.

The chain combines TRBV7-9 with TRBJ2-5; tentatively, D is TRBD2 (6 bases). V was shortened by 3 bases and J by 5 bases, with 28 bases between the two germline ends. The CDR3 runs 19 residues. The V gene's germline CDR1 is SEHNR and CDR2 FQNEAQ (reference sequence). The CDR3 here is CASSLRDSARGRGKETQYF. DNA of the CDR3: TGTGCCAGCAGCTTGAGGGACTCCGCTAGGGGACGGGGGAAGGAGACCCAGTACTTC.

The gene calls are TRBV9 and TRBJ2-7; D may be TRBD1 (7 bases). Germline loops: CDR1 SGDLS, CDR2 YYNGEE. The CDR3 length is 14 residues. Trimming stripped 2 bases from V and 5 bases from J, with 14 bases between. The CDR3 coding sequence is TGTGCCAGCAGCGTGAGGCAGGGGGGCGACGAGCAGTACTTC. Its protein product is CASSVRQGGDEQYF.

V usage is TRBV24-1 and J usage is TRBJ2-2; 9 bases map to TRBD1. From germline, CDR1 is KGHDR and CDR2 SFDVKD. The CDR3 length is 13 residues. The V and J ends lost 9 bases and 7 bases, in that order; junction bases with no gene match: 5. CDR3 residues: CATAGQGNGELFF. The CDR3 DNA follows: TGTGCCACCGCGGGACAGGGTAACGGGGAGCTGTTTTTT.

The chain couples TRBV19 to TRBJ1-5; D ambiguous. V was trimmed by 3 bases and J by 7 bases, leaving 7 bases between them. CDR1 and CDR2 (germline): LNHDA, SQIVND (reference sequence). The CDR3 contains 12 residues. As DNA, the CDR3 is TGTGCCAGTAGTATTCTACAGCAGCCCCAGCATTTT. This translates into CASSILQQPQHF.

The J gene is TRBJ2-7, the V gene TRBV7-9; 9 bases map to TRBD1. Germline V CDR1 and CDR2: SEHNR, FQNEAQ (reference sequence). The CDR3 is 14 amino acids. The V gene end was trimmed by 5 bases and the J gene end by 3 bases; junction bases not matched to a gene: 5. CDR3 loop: CASSRRDRVYEQYF. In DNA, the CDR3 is TGTGCCAGCAGCCGCCGGGACAGGGTCTACGAGCAGTACTTC.